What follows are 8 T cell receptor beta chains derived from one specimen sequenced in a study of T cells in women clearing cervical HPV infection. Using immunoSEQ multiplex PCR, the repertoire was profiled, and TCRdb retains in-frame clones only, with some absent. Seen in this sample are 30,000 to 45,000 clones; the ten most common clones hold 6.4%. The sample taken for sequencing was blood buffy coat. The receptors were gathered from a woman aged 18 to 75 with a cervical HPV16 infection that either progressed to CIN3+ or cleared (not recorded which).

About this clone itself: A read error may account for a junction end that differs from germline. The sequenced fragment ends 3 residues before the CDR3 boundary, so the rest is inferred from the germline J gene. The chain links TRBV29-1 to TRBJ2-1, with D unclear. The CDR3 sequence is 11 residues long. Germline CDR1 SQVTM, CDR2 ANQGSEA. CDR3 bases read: TGCAGCATTGACCTCTACAATGAG. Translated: CSIDLYNE. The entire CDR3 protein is CSIDLYNEQFF.

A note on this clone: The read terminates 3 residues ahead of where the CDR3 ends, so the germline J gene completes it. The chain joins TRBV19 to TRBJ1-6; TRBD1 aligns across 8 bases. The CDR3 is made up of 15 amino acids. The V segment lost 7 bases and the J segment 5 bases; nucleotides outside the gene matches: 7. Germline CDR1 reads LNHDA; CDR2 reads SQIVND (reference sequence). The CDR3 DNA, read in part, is TGTGCCAGTACCCTGACAGGGGAAGATAATTCACCC. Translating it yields CASTLTGEDNSP. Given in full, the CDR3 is CASTLTGEDNSPLHF. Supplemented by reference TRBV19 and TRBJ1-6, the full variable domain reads DGGITQSPKYLFRKEGQNVTLSCEQNLNHDAMYWYRQDPGQGLRLIYYSQIVNDFQKGDIAEGYSVSREKKESFPLTVTSAQKNPTAFYLCASTLTGEDNSPLHFGNGTRLTVT.

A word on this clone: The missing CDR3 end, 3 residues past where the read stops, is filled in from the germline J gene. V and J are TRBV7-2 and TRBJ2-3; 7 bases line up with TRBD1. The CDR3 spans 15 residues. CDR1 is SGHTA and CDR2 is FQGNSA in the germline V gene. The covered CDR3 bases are TGTGCCAGCAGCTCGAACAGGGGAGTCAATCAGCCG. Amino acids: CASSSNRGVNQP. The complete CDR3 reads CASSSNRGVNQPQYF.

The part of the CDR3 DNA that was read is TGTGCCAGCAGCTTAGTTAGCGGGACTTACAATGAG. It specifies CASSLVSGTYNE. The CDR3 in full is CASSLVSGTYNEQFF. The V and J genes are TRBV7-6 and TRBJ2-1, with 8 bases matching TRBD2. The CDR3 extends 3 residues past the end of the read, so its final part is completed from the germline J gene. The V segment lost 1 base and the J segment 4 bases; nucleotides outside the gene matches: 3. The CDR3 has 15 amino acids. CDR1 and CDR2 (germline): SGHVS, FNYEAQ.

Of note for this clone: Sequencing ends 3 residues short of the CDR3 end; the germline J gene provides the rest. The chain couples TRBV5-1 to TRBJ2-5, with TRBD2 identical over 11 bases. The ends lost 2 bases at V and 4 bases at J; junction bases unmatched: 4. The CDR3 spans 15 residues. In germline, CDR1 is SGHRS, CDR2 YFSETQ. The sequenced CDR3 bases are TGCGCCAGCAGCTTCCTTAGCGGGGGGGGAGAGACC. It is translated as CASSFLSGGGET. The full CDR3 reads CASSFLSGGGETQYF.

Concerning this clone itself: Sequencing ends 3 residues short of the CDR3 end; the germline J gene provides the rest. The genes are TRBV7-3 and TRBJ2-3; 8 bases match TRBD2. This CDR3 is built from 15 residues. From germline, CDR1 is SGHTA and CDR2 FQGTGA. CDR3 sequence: CASSTEGGGSIAQYF. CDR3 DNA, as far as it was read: TGTGCCAGCAGTACAGAGGGCGGGGGGTCAATCGCG.

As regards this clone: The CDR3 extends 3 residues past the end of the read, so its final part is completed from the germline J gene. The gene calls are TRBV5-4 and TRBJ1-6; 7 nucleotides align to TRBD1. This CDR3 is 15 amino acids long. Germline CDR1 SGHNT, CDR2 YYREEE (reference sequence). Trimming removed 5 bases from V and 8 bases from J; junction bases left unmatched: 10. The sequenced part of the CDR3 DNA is TGTGCCAGCAGACGAGACAGGGTGATGGATTCACCC. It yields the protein CASRRDRVMDSP. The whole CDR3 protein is CASRRDRVMDSPLHF.

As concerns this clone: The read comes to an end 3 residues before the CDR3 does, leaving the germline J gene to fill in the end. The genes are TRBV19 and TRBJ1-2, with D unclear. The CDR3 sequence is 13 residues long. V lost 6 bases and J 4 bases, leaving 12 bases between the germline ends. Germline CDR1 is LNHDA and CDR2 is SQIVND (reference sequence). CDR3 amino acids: CASSEGRSYGYTF. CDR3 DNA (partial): TGTGCCAGTAGCGAGGGTAGATCCTATGGC.